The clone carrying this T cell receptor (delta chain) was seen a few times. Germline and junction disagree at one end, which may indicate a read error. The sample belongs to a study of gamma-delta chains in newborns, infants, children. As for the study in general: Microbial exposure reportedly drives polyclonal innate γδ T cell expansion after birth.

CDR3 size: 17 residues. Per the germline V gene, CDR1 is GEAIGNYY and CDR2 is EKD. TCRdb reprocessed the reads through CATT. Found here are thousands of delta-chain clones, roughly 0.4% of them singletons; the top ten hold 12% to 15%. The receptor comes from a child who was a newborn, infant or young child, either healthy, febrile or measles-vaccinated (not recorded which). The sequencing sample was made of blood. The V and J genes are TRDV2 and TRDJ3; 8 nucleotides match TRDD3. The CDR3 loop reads CACEYWGGSRDTRQMFF. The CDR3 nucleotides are TGTGCCTGTGAGTACTGGGGGGGCTCCAGGGACACCCGACAGATGTTTTTC.